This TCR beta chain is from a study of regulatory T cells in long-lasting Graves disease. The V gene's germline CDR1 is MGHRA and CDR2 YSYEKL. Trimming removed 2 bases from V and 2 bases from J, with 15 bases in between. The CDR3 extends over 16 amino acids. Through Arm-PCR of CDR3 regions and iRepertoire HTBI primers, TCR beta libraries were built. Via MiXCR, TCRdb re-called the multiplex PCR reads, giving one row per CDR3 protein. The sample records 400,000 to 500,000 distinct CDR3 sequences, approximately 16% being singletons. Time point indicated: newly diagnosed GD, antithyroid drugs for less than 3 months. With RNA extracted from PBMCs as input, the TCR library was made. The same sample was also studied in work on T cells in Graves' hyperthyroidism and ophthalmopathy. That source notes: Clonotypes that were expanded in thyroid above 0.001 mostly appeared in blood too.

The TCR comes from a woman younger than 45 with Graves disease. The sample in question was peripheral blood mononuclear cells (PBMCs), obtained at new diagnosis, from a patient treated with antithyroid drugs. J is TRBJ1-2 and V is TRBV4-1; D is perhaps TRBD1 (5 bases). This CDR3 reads CASSQRFDSLNYGYTF. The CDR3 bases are TGCGCCAGCAGCCAACGATTCGACAGTCTGAACTATGGCTACACCTTC.